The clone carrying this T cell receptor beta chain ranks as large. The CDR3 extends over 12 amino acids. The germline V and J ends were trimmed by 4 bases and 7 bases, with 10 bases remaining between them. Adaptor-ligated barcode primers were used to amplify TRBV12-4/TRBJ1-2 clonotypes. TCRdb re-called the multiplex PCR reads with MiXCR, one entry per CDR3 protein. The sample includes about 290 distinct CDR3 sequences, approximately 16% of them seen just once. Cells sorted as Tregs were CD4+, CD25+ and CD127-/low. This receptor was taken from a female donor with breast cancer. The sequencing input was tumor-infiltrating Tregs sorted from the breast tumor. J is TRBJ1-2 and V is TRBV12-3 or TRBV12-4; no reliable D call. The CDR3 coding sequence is TGTGCCAGCAGTTCCCGATTACTTGGCTACACCTTC. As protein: CASSSRLLGYTF.